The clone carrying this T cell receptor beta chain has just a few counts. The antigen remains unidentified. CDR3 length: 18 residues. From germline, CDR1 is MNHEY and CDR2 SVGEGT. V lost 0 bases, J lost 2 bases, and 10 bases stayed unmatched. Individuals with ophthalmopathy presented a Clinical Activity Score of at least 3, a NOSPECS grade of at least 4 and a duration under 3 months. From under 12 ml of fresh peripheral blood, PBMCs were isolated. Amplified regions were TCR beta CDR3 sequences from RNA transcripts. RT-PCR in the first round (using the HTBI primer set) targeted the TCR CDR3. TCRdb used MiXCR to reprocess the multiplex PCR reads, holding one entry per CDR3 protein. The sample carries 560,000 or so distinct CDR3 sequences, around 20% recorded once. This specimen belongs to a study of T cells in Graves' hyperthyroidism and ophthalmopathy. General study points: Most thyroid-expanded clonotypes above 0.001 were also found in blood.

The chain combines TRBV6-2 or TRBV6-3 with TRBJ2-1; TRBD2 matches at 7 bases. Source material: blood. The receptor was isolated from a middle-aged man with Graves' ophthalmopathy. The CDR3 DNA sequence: TGTGCCAGCAGTTACTCTGGTCCAGCGGGGATAACCTACAATGAGCAGTTCTTC. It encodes CASSYSGPAGITYNEQFF.